This T cell receptor beta chain was sequenced in a study of cytomegalovirus exposure and HLA in healthy donors. Trimming cost V 4 bases and J 3 bases, with 15 bases left between them. Germline V gene data show CDR1 as SEHNR and CDR2 as FQNEAQ (reference sequence). This CDR3 comprises 15 residues. Notes on this clone: As yet, its antigen is unknown.

Notes on the study in general: Trimming of TCR beta V- and J-genes showed a link, identified in a later analysis, to a missense DCLRE1C variant. Reportedly, a later analysis found an Asian-associated ancestry cluster had fewer N-insertions than the roughly 700-donor mean.

The study ran its PCR with 60 Vbeta and 13 Jbeta primers. The table came from immunoSEQ multiplex PCR; TCRdb's copy has only in-frame clones and leaves some out. Of fewer than 250,000 clones listed, over 70% were seen once; the top ten hold more than 0.6%. The clonotype comes from a boy aged 2 to 10 in good health and CMV-seronegative. The chain links TRBV7-9 to TRBJ1-1; no definite D call. Material for sequencing was PBMCs. DNA of the CDR3: TGTGCCAGCAGCTACGAGGCTATCTCGTACACTGAAGCTTTCTTT. Amino acids: CASSYEAISYTEAFF.